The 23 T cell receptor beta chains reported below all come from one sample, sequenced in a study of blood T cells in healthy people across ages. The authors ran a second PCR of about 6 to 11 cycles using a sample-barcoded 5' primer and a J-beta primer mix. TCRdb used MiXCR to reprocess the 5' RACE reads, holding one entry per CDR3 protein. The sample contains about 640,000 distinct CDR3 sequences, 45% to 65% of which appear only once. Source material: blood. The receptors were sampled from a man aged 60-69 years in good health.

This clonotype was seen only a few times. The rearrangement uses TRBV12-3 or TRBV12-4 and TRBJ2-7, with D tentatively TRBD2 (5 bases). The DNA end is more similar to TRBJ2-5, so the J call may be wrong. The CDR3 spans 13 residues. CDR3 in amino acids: CASSFGERETQYF. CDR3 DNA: TGTGCCAGCAGTTTTGGGGAGCGAGAGACCCAGTACTTC.

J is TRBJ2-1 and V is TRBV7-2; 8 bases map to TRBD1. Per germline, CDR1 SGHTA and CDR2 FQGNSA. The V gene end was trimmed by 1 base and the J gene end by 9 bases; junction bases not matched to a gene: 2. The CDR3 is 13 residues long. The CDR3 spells CASSLVGQGEQFF. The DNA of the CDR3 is TGTGCCAGCAGCTTAGTTGGACAGGGTGAGCAGTTCTTC. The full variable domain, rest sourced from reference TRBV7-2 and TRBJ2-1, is GAGVSQSPSNKVTEKGKDVELRCDPISGHTALYWYRQSLGQGLEFLIYFQGNSAPDKSGLPSDRFSAERTGGSVSTLTIQRTQQEDSAVYLCASSLVGQGEQFFGPGTRLTVL.

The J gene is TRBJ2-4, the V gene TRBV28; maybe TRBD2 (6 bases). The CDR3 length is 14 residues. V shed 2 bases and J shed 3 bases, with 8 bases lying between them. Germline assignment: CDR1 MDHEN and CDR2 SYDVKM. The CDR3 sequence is CASSLGEVKNIQYF. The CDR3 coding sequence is TGTGCCAGCAGTTTAGGGGAGGTCAAAAACATTCAGTACTTC.

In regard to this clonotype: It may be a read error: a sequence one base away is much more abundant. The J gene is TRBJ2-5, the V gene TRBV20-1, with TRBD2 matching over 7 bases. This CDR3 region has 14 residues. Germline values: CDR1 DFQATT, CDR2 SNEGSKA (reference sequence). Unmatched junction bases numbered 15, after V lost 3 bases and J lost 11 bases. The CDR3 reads CSASGGSSHNEQYF. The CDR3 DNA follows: TGCAGTGCTAGCGGGGGGTCCTCCCACAATGAGCAGTACTTC.

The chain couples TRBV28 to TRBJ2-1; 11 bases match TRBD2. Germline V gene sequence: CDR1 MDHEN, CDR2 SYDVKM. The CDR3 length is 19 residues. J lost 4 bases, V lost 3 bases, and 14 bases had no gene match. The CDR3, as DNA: TGTGCCAGCAGTTTTTCACCTTGGAGGGGGACTAGCGGATACAATGAGCAGTTCTTC. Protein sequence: CASSFSPWRGTSGYNEQFF. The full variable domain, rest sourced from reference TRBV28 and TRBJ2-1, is DVKVTQSSRYLVKRTGEKVFLECVQDMDHENMFWYRQDPGLGLRLIYFSYDVKMKEKGDIPEGYSVSREKKERFSLILESASTNQTSMYLCASSFSPWRGTSGYNEQFFGPGTRLTVL.

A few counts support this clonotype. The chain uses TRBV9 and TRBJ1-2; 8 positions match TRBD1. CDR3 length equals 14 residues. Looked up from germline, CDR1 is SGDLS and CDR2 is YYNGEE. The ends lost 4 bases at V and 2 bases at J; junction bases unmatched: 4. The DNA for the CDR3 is TGTGCCAGCAGCACTGGACAGGGCAACTATGGCTACACCTTC. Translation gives CASSTGQGNYGYTF. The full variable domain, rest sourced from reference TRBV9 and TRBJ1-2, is DSGVTQTPKHLITATGQRVTLRCSPRSGDLSVYWYQQSLDQGLQFLIQYYNGEERAKGNILERFSAQQFPDLHSELNLSSLELGDSALYFCASSTGQGNYGYTFGSGTRLTVV.

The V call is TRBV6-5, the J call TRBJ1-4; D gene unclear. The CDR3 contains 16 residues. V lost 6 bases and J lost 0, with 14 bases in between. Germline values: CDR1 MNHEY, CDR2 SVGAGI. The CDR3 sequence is CASSPYWRATNEKLFF. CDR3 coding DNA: TGTGCCAGCAGCCCCTATTGGCGAGCAACTAATGAAAAACTGTTTTTT.

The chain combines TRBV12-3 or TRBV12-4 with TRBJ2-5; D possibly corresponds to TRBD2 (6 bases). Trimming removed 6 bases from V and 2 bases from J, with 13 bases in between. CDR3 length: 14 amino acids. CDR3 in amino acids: CASSSAGLQETQYF. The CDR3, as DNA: TGTGCCAGCAGCTCCGCGGGACTTCAAGAGACCCAGTACTTC.

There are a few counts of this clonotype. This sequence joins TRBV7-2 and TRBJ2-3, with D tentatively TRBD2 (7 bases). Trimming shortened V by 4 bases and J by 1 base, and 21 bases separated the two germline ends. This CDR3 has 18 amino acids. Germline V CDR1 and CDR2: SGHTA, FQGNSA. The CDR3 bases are TGTGCCAGCAGCTCCTTGAAGGGCGGGGGCCATCGCACAGATACGCAGTATTTT. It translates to CASSSLKGGGHRTDTQYF.

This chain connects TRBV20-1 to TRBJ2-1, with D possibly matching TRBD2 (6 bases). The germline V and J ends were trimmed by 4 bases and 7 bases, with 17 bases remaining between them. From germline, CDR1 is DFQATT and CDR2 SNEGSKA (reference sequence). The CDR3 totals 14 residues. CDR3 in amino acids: CSAKPTSNGNEQFF. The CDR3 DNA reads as TGCAGTGCTAAACCCACTAGCAACGGAAATGAGCAGTTCTTC.

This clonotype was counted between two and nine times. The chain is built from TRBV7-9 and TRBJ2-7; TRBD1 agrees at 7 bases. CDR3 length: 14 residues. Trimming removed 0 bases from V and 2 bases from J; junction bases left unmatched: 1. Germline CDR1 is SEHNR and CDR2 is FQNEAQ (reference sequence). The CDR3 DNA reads TGTGCCAGCAGCTTAGCGGGACAGACCTACGAGCAGTACTTC. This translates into CASSLAGQTYEQYF.

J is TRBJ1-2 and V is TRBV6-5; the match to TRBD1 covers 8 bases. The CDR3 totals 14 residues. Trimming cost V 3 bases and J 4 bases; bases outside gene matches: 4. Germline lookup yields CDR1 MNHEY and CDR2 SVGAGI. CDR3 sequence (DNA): TGTGCCAGCAGTTATGGACAGGGAGGCTATGGCTACACCTTC. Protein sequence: CASSYGQGGYGYTF.

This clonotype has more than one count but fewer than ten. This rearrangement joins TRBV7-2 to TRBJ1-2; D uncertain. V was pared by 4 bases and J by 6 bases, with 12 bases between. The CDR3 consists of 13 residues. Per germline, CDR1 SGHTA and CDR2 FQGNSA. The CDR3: CASSYARDHGYTF. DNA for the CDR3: TGTGCCAGCAGCTACGCGAGGGATCATGGCTACACCTTC.

CDR3 in DNA: TGTGCCAGCAGCTTCCCCCTTCCCACGACTAGCGGGGGGCCCCTTGATACGCAGTATTTT. It codes for CASSFPLPTTSGGPLDTQYF. The chain uses TRBV11-2 and TRBJ2-3; 13 bases fit TRBD2. Per germline, CDR1 SGHAT and CDR2 FQNNGV. The trim removed 3 bases at V and 6 bases at J, leaving 18 bases unmatched. There are 20 residues in the CDR3.

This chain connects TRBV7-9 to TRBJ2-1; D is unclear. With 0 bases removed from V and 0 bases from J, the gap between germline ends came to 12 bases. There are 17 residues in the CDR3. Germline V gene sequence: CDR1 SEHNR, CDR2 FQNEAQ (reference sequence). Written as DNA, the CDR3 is TGTGCCAGCAGCTTAGCGGGGTACCTGAGCTCCTACAATGAGCAGTTCTTC. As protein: CASSLAGYLSSYNEQFF.

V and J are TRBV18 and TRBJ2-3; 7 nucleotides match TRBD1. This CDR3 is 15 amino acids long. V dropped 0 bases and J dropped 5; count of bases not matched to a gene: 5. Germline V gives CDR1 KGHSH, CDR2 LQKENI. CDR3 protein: CASSPPTGWGDTQYF. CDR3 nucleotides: TGTGCCAGCTCACCACCGACAGGGTGGGGAGATACGCAGTATTTT.

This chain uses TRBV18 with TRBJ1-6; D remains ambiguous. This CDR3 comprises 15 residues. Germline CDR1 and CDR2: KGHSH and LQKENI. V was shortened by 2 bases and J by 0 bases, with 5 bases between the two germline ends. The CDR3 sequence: CASSPTSSYNSPLHF. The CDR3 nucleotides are TGTGCCAGCTCACCAACCAGCTCCTATAATTCACCCCTCCACTTT.

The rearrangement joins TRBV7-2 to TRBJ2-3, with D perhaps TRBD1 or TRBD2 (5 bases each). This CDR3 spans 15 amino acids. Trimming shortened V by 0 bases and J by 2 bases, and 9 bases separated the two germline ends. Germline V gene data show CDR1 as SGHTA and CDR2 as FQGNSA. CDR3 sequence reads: CASSLAWDHTDTQYF. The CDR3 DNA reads TGTGCCAGCAGCTTAGCCTGGGACCACACAGATACGCAGTATTTT.

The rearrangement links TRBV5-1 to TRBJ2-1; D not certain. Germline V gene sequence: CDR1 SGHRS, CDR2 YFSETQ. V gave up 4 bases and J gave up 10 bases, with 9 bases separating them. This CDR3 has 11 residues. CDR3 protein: CASSPATEQFF. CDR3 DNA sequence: TGCGCCAGCAGCCCTGCGACAGAGCAGTTCTTC. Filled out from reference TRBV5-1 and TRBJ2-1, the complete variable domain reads KAGVTQTPRYLIKTRGQQVTLSCSPISGHRSVSWYQQTPGQGLQFLFEYFSETQRNKGNFPGRFSGRQFSNSRSEMNVSTLELGDSALYLCASSPATEQFFGPGTRLTVL.

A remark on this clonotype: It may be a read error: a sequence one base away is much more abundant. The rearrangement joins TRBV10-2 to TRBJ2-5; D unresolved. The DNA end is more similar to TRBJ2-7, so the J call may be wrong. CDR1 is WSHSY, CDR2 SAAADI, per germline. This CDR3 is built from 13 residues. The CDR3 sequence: CASASGTVGEQYF. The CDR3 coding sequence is TGCGCCAGCGCTAGTGGAACGGTTGGCGAGCAGTACTTC.

The CDR3 loop reads CATSRDPTGGGEKLFF. The CDR3 DNA reads TGTGCCACCAGCAGAGATCCGACAGGGGGCGGTGAAAAACTGTTTTTT. This chain uses TRBV15 with TRBJ1-4; 10 bases line up with TRBD1. Germline CDR1 is LNHNV and CDR2 is YYDKDF (reference sequence). This CDR3 is built from 16 residues. V was pared by 0 bases and J by 7 bases, with 5 bases of the junction left unmatched.

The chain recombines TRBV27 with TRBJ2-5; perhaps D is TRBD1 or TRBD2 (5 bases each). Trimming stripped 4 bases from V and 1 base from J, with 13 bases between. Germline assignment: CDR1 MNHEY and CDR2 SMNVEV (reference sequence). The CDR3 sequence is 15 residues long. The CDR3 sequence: CASSSVMGVQETQYF. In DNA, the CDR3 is TGTGCCAGCAGTTCCGTAATGGGGGTCCAAGAGACCCAGTACTTC.

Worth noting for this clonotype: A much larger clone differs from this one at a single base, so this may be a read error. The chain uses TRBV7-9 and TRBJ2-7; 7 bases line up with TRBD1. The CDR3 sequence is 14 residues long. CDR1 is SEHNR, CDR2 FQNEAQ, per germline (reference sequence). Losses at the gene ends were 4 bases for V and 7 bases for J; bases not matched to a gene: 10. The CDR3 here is CASSSGQSGNEQYF. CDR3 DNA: TGTGCCAGCAGCTCGGGACAGAGTGGGAATGAGCAGTACTTC.